One and the same sample provided the 29 T cell receptor beta chains below, sequenced in a study of CD8 T cells in ankylosing spondylitis. Study-level points and caveats: What seemed typical of ankylosing spondylitis blood was a TCR beta motif built from 7 or 8 highly homologous variants.

TCRdb redid the calling of the 5' RACE reads with MiXCR, one entry per CDR3 protein. The sample has tens of thousands of distinct CDR3 sequences, just under 9% seen once; the top ten hold about a third. For these receptors, no antigen is known. The sample comprised blood, either unsorted or a sorted T cell fraction (not recorded which). Source of these receptors: a male donor with ankylosing spondylitis.

The table lists this clonotype with many counts. The chain couples TRBV29-1 to TRBJ2-1; 9 nucleotides agree with TRBD2. The germline V gene encodes CDR1 SQVTM and CDR2 ANQGSEA. CDR3 size: 13 residues. The trim removed 3 bases at V and 6 bases at J, leaving 3 bases unmatched. The CDR3, as DNA: TGCAGCGTTGACGGCGGGAGGGCCAATGAGCAGTTCTTC. The encoded protein is CSVDGGRANEQFF.

This chain joins TRBV27 and TRBJ1-5; D possibly corresponds to TRBD1 (5 bases). Germline CDR1 and CDR2: MNHEY and SMNVEV (reference sequence). With 5 bases removed from V and 9 bases from J, the gap between germline ends came to 23 bases. The length of the CDR3 is 16 residues. The CDR3 DNA reads as TGTGCCAGCAGTCCTCTCCCTCAGGGCTTTCTCCCGCCCCAGCATTTT. Protein sequence: CASSPLPQGFLPPQHF.

This clonotype was counted a few times. The genes are TRBV6-1 and TRBJ2-7, with D possibly TRBD1 on 6 matching bases. Germline values: CDR1 MNHNS, CDR2 SASEGT. This CDR3 spans 15 amino acids. Trimming shortened V by 6 bases and J by 1 base, and 16 bases separated the two germline ends. DNA for the CDR3: TGTGCCAGCAGGTCCCTTGGGACACCTTCCTACGAGCAGTACTTC. Residues: CASRSLGTPSYEQYF.

This clonotype was detected many times. The J gene is TRBJ2-1, the V gene TRBV24-1, with D hard to call. The V gene's germline CDR1 is KGHDR and CDR2 SFDVKD. Trimming took off 0 bases at V and 0 bases at J, with 8 bases between the two ends. CDR3 size: 16 residues. The CDR3 loop is CATSDLASVSYNEQFF. DNA for the CDR3: TGTGCCACCAGTGATTTGGCGTCTGTCTCCTACAATGAGCAGTTCTTC.

The chain combines TRBV12-3 or TRBV12-4 with TRBJ2-3, with TRBD2 matching 8 bases. This CDR3 contains 15 residues. The V segment lost 4 bases and the J segment 6 bases; nucleotides outside the gene matches: 9. The CDR3 region has the DNA TGTGCCAGCAGTTCCGGGACTAGGGGTTGGGATACGCAGTATTTT. It specifies CASSSGTRGWDTQYF.

This clonotype has a count of ten or more. The V and J genes are TRBV11-2 and TRBJ1-1; D perhaps matches TRBD1 (5 bases). Trimming stripped 3 bases from V and 0 bases from J, with 11 bases between. The CDR3 extends over 15 amino acids. Germline loops: CDR1 SGHAT, CDR2 FQNNGV. The CDR3: CASSFDSPLNTEAFF. The CDR3 coding sequence is TGTGCCAGCAGCTTTGACAGTCCCTTGAACACTGAAGCTTTCTTT.

The chain is built from TRBV12-3 or TRBV12-4 and TRBJ2-5; 13 nucleotides line up with TRBD2. The CDR3 length is 16 residues. V lost 5 bases, J lost 4 bases, and 7 bases stayed unmatched. The CDR3 loop is CASSEGLAGLTETQYF. In DNA form, the CDR3 reads TGTGCCAGCAGTGAGGGACTAGCGGGGCTCACAGAGACCCAGTACTTC.

The chain has TRBV6-5 and TRBJ2-1; 10 bases map to TRBD2. This CDR3 region has 16 residues. The germline gives CDR1 MNHEY, CDR2 SVGAGI. After removal of 2 bases from V and 5 bases from J, the junction contained 6 bases not matched to a gene. The CDR3 loop is CASSYPSGSSNNEQFF. The CDR3 bases are TGTGCCAGCAGTTACCCTAGCGGGAGTTCTAACAATGAGCAGTTCTTC.

This clonotype was detected only a few times. The chain joins TRBV11-2 to TRBJ1-1; TRBD1 matches at 8 bases. After removal of 5 bases from V and 4 bases from J, the junction contained 9 bases not matched to a gene. Germline assignment: CDR1 SGHAT and CDR2 FQNNGV. This CDR3 has 15 amino acids. CDR3 DNA: TGTGCCAGCAGCACCTGGACAGGGTGGTTCACTGAAGCTTTCTTT. The encoded protein is CASSTWTGWFTEAFF.

There are many counts of this clonotype. The V gene is TRBV15, the J gene TRBJ2-3; 10 nucleotides line up with TRBD2. There are 15 residues in the CDR3. Trimming took 3 bases from V and 0 from J; bases not matched to a gene: 0. Germline values: CDR1 LNHNV, CDR2 YYDKDF (reference sequence). The CDR3 region is CATSRTSGSTDTQYF. The CDR3 bases are TGTGCCACCAGCAGGACTAGCGGGAGCACAGATACGCAGTATTTT.

The CDR3 loop is CASSLGTSGSDTQYF. CDR3 DNA: TGTGCCAGCAGCTTAGGGACTAGCGGGAGTGATACGCAGTATTTT. J is TRBJ2-3 and V is TRBV7-9; 13 bases line up with TRBD2. Per germline, CDR1 SEHNR and CDR2 FQNEAQ (reference sequence). This CDR3 has 15 residues. Losses at the gene ends were 1 base for V and 6 bases for J; bases not matched to a gene: 1.

This clonotype has a handful of counts. The gene calls are TRBV7-8 and TRBJ2-7; 10 nucleotides agree with TRBD1. This CDR3 spans 14 amino acids. Germline trimming cut 4 bases from V and 2 bases from J; bases unmatched to any gene: 2. Germline CDR1 and CDR2: SGHVS and FQNEAQ. The CDR3 DNA reads TGTGCCAGCAGCTCGGGACAGGGGCCCTACGAGCAGTACTTC. Protein product: CASSSGQGPYEQYF.

The J gene is TRBJ2-7, the V gene TRBV19, with 7 bases fitting TRBD1. Germline assignment: CDR1 LNHDA and CDR2 SQIVND (reference sequence). The CDR3 loop spans 12 amino acids. Trimming removed 7 bases from V and 5 bases from J; junction bases left unmatched: 5. CDR3 sequence reads: CASNGDRNEQYF. The CDR3 DNA sequence: TGTGCCAGTAATGGGGACAGAAACGAGCAGTACTTC.

The V and J genes are TRBV27 and TRBJ1-2; D uncertain. The CDR3 extends over 14 amino acids. The ends were cut back, 3 bases at V and 6 bases at J, with 14 bases in the middle. The V gene's germline CDR1 is MNHEY and CDR2 SMNVEV (reference sequence). The CDR3 reads CASSLSQGYHGYTF. The CDR3 DNA sequence: TGTGCCAGCAGTTTGTCACAAGGGTATCATGGCTACACCTTC.

This clonotype appeared many times. The rearrangement links TRBV4-1 to TRBJ2-2; maybe TRBD1 (5 bases). The CDR3 extends over 16 amino acids. The V end was cut by 2 bases, the J end by 4 bases, with 14 bases between. Germline V gives CDR1 MGHRA, CDR2 YSYEKL. CDR3 DNA: TGCGCCAGCAGCCAACATTATAGACAGACCACCGGGGAGCTGTTTTTT. Its translation is CASSQHYRQTTGELFF.

This clonotype was recorded many times. The chain joins TRBV9 to TRBJ2-7; D may be TRBD2 (5 bases). Germline loops: CDR1 SGDLS, CDR2 YYNGEE. V gave up 1 base and J gave up 7 bases, with 9 bases separating them. The CDR3 is 12 residues long. CDR3 coding DNA: TGTGCCAGCAGCGTATCCTCGGGGGAGCAGTACTTC. It is translated as CASSVSSGEQYF.

The chain employs TRBV20-1 and TRBJ2-1; D remains unclear. The V and J ends lost 5 bases and 4 bases respectively, with 24 bases between them. This CDR3 region has 17 residues. Germline-derived CDR1 and CDR2 are DFQATT and SNEGSKA (reference sequence). The CDR3 DNA reads as TGCAGTGCTCTTGGCGAGGAGATAGCCCAGTATTACAATGAGCAGTTCTTC. Its translation: CSALGEEIAQYYNEQFF.

This clonotype has a count of ten or more. The rearrangement uses TRBV5-6 and TRBJ2-7, with D unclear. In germline, CDR1 is SGHDT, CDR2 YYEEEE. The CDR3 runs 16 residues. V lost 1 base, J lost 4 bases, and 18 bases lay in between. This CDR3 reads CASSLSVYPRRYEQYF. CDR3 nucleotides: TGTGCCAGCAGCTTGTCTGTGTACCCGAGGAGATACGAGCAGTACTTC.

This clonotype was recorded a few times. This sequence joins TRBV6-2 or TRBV6-3 and TRBJ1-2; tentative D call: TRBD1 (6 bases). Germline lookup yields CDR1 MNHEY and CDR2 SVGEGT. CDR3 length equals 13 residues. Trimming pared 5 bases from V and 3 bases from J, leaving 10 bases between. This CDR3 is CASSMQGHYGYTF. As DNA, the CDR3 is TGTGCCAGCAGTATGCAGGGGCACTATGGCTACACCTTC.

The sample holds one count of this clonotype. J is TRBJ2-1 and V is TRBV2, with a possible D match to TRBD2 (7 bases). The V end was cut by 6 bases, the J end by 5 bases, with 17 bases between. Germline V gives CDR1 SNHLY, CDR2 FYNNEI. The CDR3 covers 15 residues. Here the CDR3 DNA reads TGTGCCAGCAGAATTTTCGGGGGGCTGGACAATGAGCAGTTCTTC. It yields the protein CASRIFGGLDNEQFF.

This clonotype was found many times. This sequence joins TRBV13 and TRBJ2-1; 7 bases map to TRBD1. CDR3 length equals 14 residues. Germline assignment: CDR1 PRHDT and CDR2 FYEKMQ (reference sequence). After removal of 1 base from V and 5 bases from J, the junction contained 2 bases not matched to a gene. For the CDR3, the DNA is TGTGCCAGCAGCTTAGAGGGGGCCAACAATGAGCAGTTCTTC. Its protein is CASSLEGANNEQFF.

V is TRBV19 and J is TRBJ2-1; possibly TRBD2 for D (6 bases). The germline gives CDR1 LNHDA, CDR2 SQIVND (reference sequence). Trimming left V 5 bases short and J 8 bases short, with 16 bases between. The CDR3 totals 14 residues. CDR3 residues: CASSWASDSDEQFF. The CDR3 coding sequence is TGTGCCAGTAGTTGGGCTAGCGATAGCGATGAGCAGTTCTTC.

V and J are TRBV19 and TRBJ1-5, with D perhaps TRBD1 (5 bases). CDR1 LNHDA and CDR2 SQIVND come from the germline V gene (reference sequence). The CDR3 runs 14 residues. V was trimmed by 3 bases and J by 5 bases, leaving 11 bases between them. The CDR3 protein is CASSIRGVDQPQHF. Written as DNA, the CDR3 is TGTGCCAGTAGTATTCGGGGGGTAGATCAGCCCCAGCATTTT.

The CDR3 DNA sequence: TGTGCCAGTGCCGGTAATGAGCAGTTCTTC. Translated, it gives CASAGNEQFF. The V gene is TRBV19, the J gene TRBJ2-1, with no clear D. Trimming stripped 8 bases from V and 7 bases from J, with 6 bases between. The CDR3 length is 10 residues. Germline CDR1 and CDR2: LNHDA and SQIVND (reference sequence). Combining the CDR3 with reference TRBV19 and TRBJ2-1 gives the whole variable domain DGGITQSPKYLFRKEGQNVTLSCEQNLNHDAMYWYRQDPGQGLRLIYYSQIVNDFQKGDIAEGYSVSREKKESFPLTVTSAQKNPTAFYLCASAGNEQFFGPGTRLTVL.

In this sample, this clonotype turned up many times. The rearrangement uses TRBV2 and TRBJ1-1; D is perhaps TRBD1 (6 bases). CDR1 SNHLY and CDR2 FYNNEI come from the germline V gene. The CDR3 runs to 14 residues. Trimming shortened V by 10 bases and J by 1 base, and 16 bases separated the two germline ends. This CDR3 is CATLKGDTNTEAFF. The CDR3 coding sequence is TGTGCCACTCTTAAGGGGGACACGAACACTGAAGCTTTCTTT.

This clonotype was observed many times. The chain joins TRBV7-8 to TRBJ2-1, with D possibly being TRBD1 or TRBD2 (6 bases each). Trimming shortened V by 1 base and J by 10 bases, and 14 bases separated the two germline ends. Germline V gives CDR1 SGHVS, CDR2 FQNEAQ. The CDR3 covers 14 residues. CDR3 nucleotide sequence: TGTGCCAGCAGCTTAGTGAGGGGGGCAGGAGAGCAGTTCTTC. As protein: CASSLVRGAGEQFF. Supplemented by reference TRBV7-8 and TRBJ2-1, the full variable domain reads GAGVSQSPRYKVAKRGQDVALRCDPISGHVSLFWYQQALGQGPEFLTYFQNEAQLDKSGLPSDRFFAERPEGSVSTLKIQRTQQEDSAVYLCASSLVRGAGEQFFGPGTRLTVL.

The chain employs TRBV20-1 and TRBJ1-1; no reliable D call. Germline-derived CDR1 and CDR2 are DFQATT and SNEGSKA (reference sequence). The CDR3 extends over 15 amino acids. Trimming cost V 0 bases and J 1 base, with 12 bases left between them. The CDR3 here is CSARDGEAGNTEAFF. In DNA form, the CDR3 reads TGCAGTGCTAGAGATGGGGAGGCAGGGAACACTGAAGCTTTCTTT.

This chain joins TRBV6-1 and TRBJ2-1; D call uncertain. V was clipped by 1 base and J by 5 bases, with 18 bases between them. From germline, CDR1 is MNHNS and CDR2 SASEGT. The CDR3 is 17 amino acids. The CDR3 is CASSEERDGTFDNEQFF. CDR3 sequence (DNA): TGTGCCAGCAGTGAAGAGCGAGACGGCACCTTTGACAATGAGCAGTTCTTC.

The chain couples TRBV6-1 to TRBJ2-3; D is uncertain. The germline CDR1 and CDR2 sequences are MNHNS and SASEGT. The CDR3 sequence is 15 residues long. The ends were cut back, 10 bases at V and 2 bases at J, with 19 bases in the middle. CDR3 protein: CATWNKDDFTDTQYF. The CDR3 DNA sequence: TGTGCCACCTGGAACAAGGACGATTTCACAGATACGCAGTATTTT.